Given below is one T cell receptor beta chain in context. Unmatched junction bases numbered 9, after V lost 1 base and J lost 1 base. Germline V CDR1 and CDR2: SGHAT, FQNNGV. The CDR3 spans 19 residues. Specified time point: newly diagnosed, previously untreated cHL patient sample. Clones were sequenced by immunoSEQ multiplex PCR, and TCRdb holds only the in-frame ones, with some missing. The top ten clones hold under 5% of a sample with tens of thousands of clones, 94% of them seen once. These data come from a study of PD-1 blockade in classical Hodgkin lymphoma. The sequenced sample was peripheral blood mononuclear cells (PBMCs). The TCR comes from a human donor with classical Hodgkin lymphoma. J is TRBJ2-6 and V is TRBV11-2, with 8 bases identical to TRBD2. The CDR3 sequence: CASSLGVAGGVSGANVLTF. CDR3 sequence (DNA): TGTGCCAGCAGCTTAGGGGTTGCGGGGGGAGTGTCTGGGGCCAACGTCCTGACTTTC.